The clone carrying this T cell receptor beta chain was observed once. Antigen specificity is unknown. Vbeta (60) and Jbeta (13) primers were used in the PCR. This table comes from immunoSEQ multiplex PCR, and its TCRdb copy is limited to in-frame clones, with some not included. This sample has 150,000 to 180,000 clones, with about 70% found just once. These data come from a study of cytomegalovirus exposure and HLA in healthy donors. The study's findings and limits: The sole available immune exposure information was CMV serostatus. Fewer than 20,000 TCR beta sequences were associated with HLA alleles at 0.05 false discovery rate in a later analysis.

The V gene's germline CDR1 is SEHNR and CDR2 FQNEAQ (reference sequence). The CDR3 spans 14 residues. V was clipped by 5 bases and J by 15 bases; unmatched bases: 16. The sample comprised PBMCs. This clonotype was obtained from a young man in good health and CMV-seronegative. This sequence joins TRBV7-9 and TRBJ2-1, with 7 bases fitting TRBD1. Here the CDR3 reads CASSPKGTAIPRFF. In DNA form, the CDR3 reads TGTGCCAGCAGCCCAAAGGGGACAGCGATACCACGGTTCTTC. The entire variable domain, with the rest obtained from reference TRBV7-9 and TRBJ2-1, is as follows: DTGVSQNPRHKITKRGQNVTFRCDPISEHNRLYWYRQTLGQGPEFLTYFQNEAQLEKSRLLSDRFSAERPKGSFSTLEIQRTEQGDSAMYLCASSPKGTAIPRFFGPGTRLTVL.